Listed below are T cell receptor beta chains from one sample, sequenced in a study of Ad26.COV2.S vaccination and SARS-CoV-2 variants. Sequencing was performed with immunoSEQ multiplex PCR; in TCRdb, only in-frame clones are kept and a portion is missing. The table records around 140,000 clones, about nine tenths of them present only once. This specimen consisted of peripheral blood, obtained after recovery from COVID-19. The receptors come from a human donor who had recovered from COVID-19. Both conserved end residues are part of each CDR3. The D gene is left open where the match is weak. Rows may omit the clone size; those that give it use once, few, many or a size class.

clone_size	d_call	j_call	v_call	cdr3_nt	cdr3_aa
NA	TRBD1	TRBJ2-2	TRBV28	TGTGCCAGCAGCTCCGCCGGGACAGGGTCGGCGGGGGAGCTGTTTTTT	CASSSAGTGSAGELFF
NA	NA	TRBJ1-2	TRBV30	TGTGCCTGGAGCCCGACAGCCGTTAGCGATGGCTACACCTTC	CAWSPTAVSDGYTF
NA	TRBD2	TRBJ2-3	TRBV7-2	TGTGCCAGCAGCTTAGGGGAGGGGTTGGGCACAGATACGCAGTATTTT	CASSLGEGLGTDTQYF
few	NA	TRBJ2-7	TRBV19	TGTGCCAGTAGTATAGTTGGGAGCTCCTACGAGCAGTACTTC	CASSIVGSSYEQYF
NA	TRBD1	TRBJ2-1	TRBV2	TGTGCCGGGAAGACAGGGATCAACAATGAGCAGTTCTTC	CAGKTGINNEQFF
few	NA	TRBJ2-3	TRBV7-8	TGTGCCAGCAGCTTAGGGGGGCAAGATACGCAGTATTTT	CASSLGGQDTQYF
once	NA	TRBJ2-3	TRBV9	TGTGCCAGCAGCGTATTAGAGGTTGGCACAGATACGCAGTATTTT	CASSVLEVGTDTQYF
NA	NA	TRBJ1-1	TRBV5-8	TGTGCCAGCAGCTCCGACTCCGGGGTAATATCTGAAGCTTTCTTT	CASSSDSGVISEAFF
NA	TRBD1	TRBJ1-1	TRBV28	TGTGCCAGCAGTCAACAGGGGACTGAAGCTTTCTTT	CASSQQGTEAFF
once	NA	TRBJ2-3	TRBV27	TGTGCCAGCAGTTTGGTTTACACGGTGGCCCACACAGATACGCAGTATTTT	CASSLVYTVAHTDTQYF
NA	NA	TRBJ1-1	TRBV7-2	TGTGCCAGCAGCTTAGCCACTGAAGCTTTCTTT	CASSLATEAFF
NA	TRBD1	TRBJ2-7	TRBV18	TGTGCCAGCTCAATCGACAGGGGCAAGTCCTACGAGCAGTACTTC	CASSIDRGKSYEQYF
NA	NA	TRBJ2-7	TRBV7-9	TGTGCCAGCAGAAAGGACATCCCGCTTCAGTACTTC	CASRKDIPLQYF
NA	NA	TRBJ2-1	TRBV28	TGTGCCAGCAGTCCACTAGACAGTTTCGATGAGCAGTTCTTC	CASSPLDSFDEQFF
once	NA	TRBJ1-1	TRBV18	TGTGCCAGCTCACCTAATAGGGGGACGAACACTGAAGCTTTCTTT	CASSPNRGTNTEAFF
NA	TRBD2	TRBJ2-5	TRBV4-3	TGCGCCAGCAGCCAAGTGGCCCTAGCGGGGGGAGGGGACCAAGAGACCCAGTACTTC	CASSQVALAGGGDQETQYF
NA	TRBD2	TRBJ2-7	TRBV27	TGTGCCAGCAGTGTAGCGGGGGGGGTTCTACACTACGAGCAGTACTTC	CASSVAGGVLHYEQYF
NA	TRBD1	TRBJ1-5	TRBV30	TGTGCCTGGAGCCCTCGGGACAGGGTCAATCAGCCCCAGCATTTT	CAWSPRDRVNQPQHF
NA	TRBD1	TRBJ1-2	TRBV19	TGTGCCAGTAGTATCCACCCCCGGGACAGCCAGAATGGCTACACCTTC	CASSIHPRDSQNGYTF
NA	NA	TRBJ1-2	TRBV11-2	TGTGCCAGCAGCTTAGGCCCAGCCTATGGCTACACCTTC	CASSLGPAYGYTF
NA	NA	TRBJ2-1	TRBV28	TGTGCCAGCAGGTTTTCGACGGCCGAGAAACCGTACAATGAGCAGTTCTTC	CASRFSTAEKPYNEQFF
NA	NA	TRBJ1-4	TRBV15	TGTGCCACCAGCGGATTTATGGGAGTGAGGGAAAAACTGTTTTTT	CATSGFMGVREKLFF
NA	TRBD2	TRBJ2-1	TRBV29-1	TGCAGCGTTGAAATGAGGCCTAGCGGTGAGCAGTTCTTC	CSVEMRPSGEQFF
NA	NA	TRBJ1-6	TRBV5-1	TGCGCCAGCAGTTCCCGGGAGCTGGGACTCAGCTCCTATAATTCACCCCTCCACTTT	CASSSRELGLSSYNSPLHF
NA	NA	TRBJ1-1	TRBV4-1	TGCGCCAGCAGCCAAGATCGGGGCAGGCCGGAAGCTTTCTTT	CASSQDRGRPEAFF
NA	NA	TRBJ2-5	TRBV9	TGTGCCAGCAGCCCCGGGACACCTAAAGAGACCCAGTACTTC	CASSPGTPKETQYF
NA	NA	TRBJ1-4	TRBV2	TGTGCCAGCACCGAGGAGGCAGGGATTGATGAAAAACTGTTTTTT	CASTEEAGIDEKLFF
NA	NA	TRBJ1-2	TRBV6-6	TGTGCCAGCAGTCAACCCTGGGTGGGGGCTGGTTATGGCTACACCTTC	CASSQPWVGAGYGYTF
NA	NA	TRBJ2-7	TRBV4-3	TGCGCCAGCAGCCACAGAAGAGGCCCCATGGGAGAGCAGTACTTC	CASSHRRGPMGEQYF
few	NA	TRBJ1-1	TRBV11-2	TGTGCCAGCAGCTTAGGGTCGGGGCGGAACACTGAAGCTTTCTTT	CASSLGSGRNTEAFF
NA	TRBD1	TRBJ2-7	TRBV27	TGTGCCAGCAGTTGGACAGGGGGCGACTACGAGCAGTACTTC	CASSWTGGDYEQYF
once	NA	TRBJ2-5	TRBV6-5	TGTGCCAGCAGTTACGCCGACAGTGTAGAGTACTTC	CASSYADSVEYF
NA	NA	TRBJ1-4	TRBV5-4	TGTGCCAGCAGCTTGGGGACAGAAGAAAAACTGTTTTTT	CASSLGTEEKLFF
NA	NA	TRBJ2-7	TRBV12-3/TRBV12-4	TGTGCCAGCAGTTTAAGGCCCCCTTACGAGCAGTACTTC	CASSLRPPYEQYF
NA	NA	TRBJ2-1	TRBV6-5	TGTGCCAGCAGTTCCCGGACAGAGACCTACAATGAGCAGTTCTTC	CASSSRTETYNEQFF
NA	NA	TRBJ1-2	TRBV7-9	TGTGCCAGCAGCTTAGCTTCCTTGGTGGGAATAGGGTATGGCTACACCTTC	CASSLASLVGIGYGYTF
NA	TRBD1	TRBJ2-7	TRBV7-9	TGTGCCAGCAGCCGCGAAGGACAGGGCATACACGAGCAGTACTTC	CASSREGQGIHEQYF
NA	NA	TRBJ1-5	TRBV7-6	TGTGCCAGCACCTCCCCGCCGCAGGGGAATCAGCCCCAGCATTTT	CASTSPPQGNQPQHF
NA	NA	TRBJ1-5	TRBV20-1	TGCAGTGCTAGGCCCGATCCCCAGCATTTT	CSARPDPQHF
once	NA	TRBJ1-6	TRBV2	TGTGCCAGCAGTGTCGCGCAGGGTGTGAATTCACCCCTCCACTTT	CASSVAQGVNSPLHF
NA	TRBD1	TRBJ2-7	TRBV3-1/TRBV3-2	TGTGCCAGCAGCCAACACTCGACAGGGTACGAGCAGTACTTC	CASSQHSTGYEQYF
NA	NA	TRBJ1-3	TRBV15	TGTGCCACCAGCAGTTTCCCGATCTCTGGAAACACCATATATTTT	CATSSFPISGNTIYF
NA	NA	TRBJ2-5	TRBV27	TGTGCCAGCAGTGGGAATCAAGAGACCCAGTACTTC	CASSGNQETQYF
NA	NA	TRBJ1-2	TRBV5-4	TGTGCCAGCAGCTTGACAGGGTCAGAATATGGCTACACCTTC	CASSLTGSEYGYTF
NA	NA	TRBJ2-1	TRBV2	TGTGCCAGCAGTGATTTGAGAAGCTCCTACAATGAGCAGTTCTTC	CASSDLRSSYNEQFF
NA	TRBD2	TRBJ2-2	TRBV6-5	TGTGCAGCCTCATCCCGTAGCGGGGTAGGGGAGCTGTTTTTT	CAASSRSGVGELFF
NA	NA	TRBJ2-5	TRBV5-1	TGCGCCAGCAGCCCAGAACAGGGAGAACGTGAGACCCAGTACTTC	CASSPEQGERETQYF
NA	NA	TRBJ2-7	TRBV7-2	TGTGCCAGCAGCTTGGGCCTTTCCTACGAGCAGTACTTC	CASSLGLSYEQYF
NA	TRBD1	TRBJ2-5	TRBV28	TGTGCCAGCAGTAACCCGGGACAGGGGGCATGGGAGACCCAGTACTTC	CASSNPGQGAWETQYF
NA	NA	TRBJ1-2	TRBV27	TGTGCCAGCAGTTCTGTTGGCCCGACAGGTTTCTATGGCTACACCTTC	CASSSVGPTGFYGYTF
NA	TRBD1	TRBJ1-1	TRBV7-2	TGTGCCAGCAGCCCATACTCCGGACAGGGCGAAGCTTTCTTT	CASSPYSGQGEAFF
NA	NA	TRBJ2-5	TRBV29-1	TGCAGCGTTGCCCTGGGGCTTTCTTCCCAAGAGACCCAGTACTTC	CSVALGLSSQETQYF
once	NA	TRBJ1-4	TRBV28	TGTGCCAGCAGTTCTGTGATAGGGGGGGCGCATGAAAAACTGTTTTTT	CASSSVIGGAHEKLFF
once	NA	TRBJ2-7	TRBV9	TGTGCCAGCAGCGTAGCCGTAGGTCCCTCCTACGAGCAGTACTTC	CASSVAVGPSYEQYF
NA	TRBD2	TRBJ2-3	TRBV2	TGTGCCAGTGGGACTAGCGGGGGAACAGATACGCAGTATTTT	CASGTSGGTDTQYF
many	NA	TRBJ1-1	TRBV28	TGTGCCAGCAGTCCCGGTGGGGGTAAGGTCACTGAAGCTTTCTTT	CASSPGGGKVTEAFF